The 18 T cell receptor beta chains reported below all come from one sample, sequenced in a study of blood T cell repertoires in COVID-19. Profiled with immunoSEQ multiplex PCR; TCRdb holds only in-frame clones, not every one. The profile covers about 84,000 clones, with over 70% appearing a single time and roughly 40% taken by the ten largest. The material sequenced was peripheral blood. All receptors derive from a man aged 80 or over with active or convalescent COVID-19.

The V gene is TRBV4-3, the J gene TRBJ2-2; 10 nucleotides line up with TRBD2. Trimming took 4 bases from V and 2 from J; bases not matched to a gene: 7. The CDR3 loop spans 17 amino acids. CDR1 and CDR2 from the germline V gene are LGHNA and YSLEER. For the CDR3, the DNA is TGCGCCAGCAGCCGTAAGCGGGAGGGCCCTAACACCGGGGAGCTGTTTTTT. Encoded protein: CASSRKREGPNTGELFF.

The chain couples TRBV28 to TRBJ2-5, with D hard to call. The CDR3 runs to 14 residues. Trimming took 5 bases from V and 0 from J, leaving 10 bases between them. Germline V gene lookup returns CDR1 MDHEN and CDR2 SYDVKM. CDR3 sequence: CASSTYSYQETQYF. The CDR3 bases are TGTGCCAGCAGTACTTATTCGTACCAAGAGACCCAGTACTTC.

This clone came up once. The CDR3, as DNA: TGTGCCAGCAGTTGGGACACAAATCAGCCCCAGCATTTT. Encoded protein: CASSWDTNQPQHF. The gene calls are TRBV2 and TRBJ1-5; D is perhaps TRBD1 (6 bases). V lost 5 bases and J lost 4, with 9 bases in between. There are 13 residues in the CDR3. CDR1 is SNHLY and CDR2 is FYNNEI in the germline V gene.

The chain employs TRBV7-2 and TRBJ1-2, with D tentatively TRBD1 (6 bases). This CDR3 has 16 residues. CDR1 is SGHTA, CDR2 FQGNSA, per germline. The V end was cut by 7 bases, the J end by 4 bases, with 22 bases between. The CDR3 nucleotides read TGTGCCAGCACCCCCGGACAGAACATCCCGCGCTATGGCTACACCTTC. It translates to CASTPGQNIPRYGYTF.

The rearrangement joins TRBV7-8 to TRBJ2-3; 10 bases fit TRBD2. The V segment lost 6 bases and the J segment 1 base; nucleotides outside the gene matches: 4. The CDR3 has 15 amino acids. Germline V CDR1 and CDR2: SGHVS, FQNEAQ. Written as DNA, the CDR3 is TGTGCCAGCAGGGCCGGGACTAGCGGCACAGATACGCAGTATTTT. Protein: CASRAGTSGTDTQYF. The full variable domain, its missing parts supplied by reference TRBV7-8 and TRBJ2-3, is GAGVSQSPRYKVAKRGQDVALRCDPISGHVSLFWYQQALGQGPEFLTYFQNEAQLDKSGLPSDRFFAERPEGSVSTLKIQRTQQEDSAVYLCASRAGTSGTDTQYFGPGTRLTVL.

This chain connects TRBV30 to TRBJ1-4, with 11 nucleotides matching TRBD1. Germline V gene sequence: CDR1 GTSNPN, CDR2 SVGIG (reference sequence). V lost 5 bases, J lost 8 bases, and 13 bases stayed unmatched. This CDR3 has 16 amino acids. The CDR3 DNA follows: TGTGCCTGGTGCCCACACCGGGGACAGGGGGAAGAAAAACTGTTTTTT. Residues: CAWCPHRGQGEEKLFF. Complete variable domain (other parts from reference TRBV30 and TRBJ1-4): SQTIHQWPATLVQPVGSPLSLECTVEGTSNPNLYWYRQAAGRGLQLLFYSVGIGQISSEVPQNLSASRPQDRQFILSSKKLLLSDSGFYLCAWCPHRGQGEEKLFFGSGTQLSVL.

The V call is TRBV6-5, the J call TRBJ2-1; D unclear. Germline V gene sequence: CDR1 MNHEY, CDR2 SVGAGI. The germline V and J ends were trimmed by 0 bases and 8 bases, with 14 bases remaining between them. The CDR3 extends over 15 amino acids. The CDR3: CASSYSQSRSHEQFF. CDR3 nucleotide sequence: TGTGCCAGCAGTTACTCTCAATCCAGGTCTCATGAGCAGTTCTTC.

The CDR3 is CASSIDRRGVAFF. The CDR3, as DNA: TGTGCCAGTAGTATAGATCGACGGGGGGTGGCTTTCTTT. The chain combines TRBV19 with TRBJ1-1; D is perhaps TRBD1 (5 bases). The germline gives CDR1 LNHDA, CDR2 SQIVND (reference sequence). This CDR3 has 13 residues. The V gene lost 0 bases and the J gene lost 11 bases, with 13 bases spanning the gap.

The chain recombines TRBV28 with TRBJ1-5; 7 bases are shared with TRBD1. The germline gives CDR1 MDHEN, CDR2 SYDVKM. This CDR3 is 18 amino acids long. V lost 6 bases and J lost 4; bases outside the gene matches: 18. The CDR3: CASSLFGQAFRNNQPQHF. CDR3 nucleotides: TGTGCCAGCAGCCTTTTTGGACAGGCCTTTCGGAATAATCAGCCCCAGCATTTT.

CDR3 sequence: CASSGQGFSGNTIYF. DNA of the CDR3: TGTGCCAGTAGTGGACAGGGGTTCTCTGGAAACACCATATATTTT. V and J are TRBV19 and TRBJ1-3, with 9 bases matching TRBD1. CDR3 length: 15 amino acids. With V trimmed by 5 bases and J by 0 bases, 2 bases remained unmatched. The germline V gene has CDR1 LNHDA and CDR2 SQIVND (reference sequence).

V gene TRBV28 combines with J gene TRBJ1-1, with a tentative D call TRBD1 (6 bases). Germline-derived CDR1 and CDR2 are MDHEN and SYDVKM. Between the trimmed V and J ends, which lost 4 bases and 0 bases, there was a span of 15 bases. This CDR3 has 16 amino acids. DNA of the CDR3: TGTGCCAGCAGTTCTGGAGGGGGGGTCGTGAACACTGAAGCTTTCTTT. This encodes CASSSGGGVVNTEAFF. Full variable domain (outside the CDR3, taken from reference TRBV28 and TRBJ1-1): DVKVTQSSRYLVKRTGEKVFLECVQDMDHENMFWYRQDPGLGLRLIYFSYDVKMKEKGDIPEGYSVSREKKERFSLILESASTNQTSMYLCASSSGGGVVNTEAFFGQGTRLTVV.

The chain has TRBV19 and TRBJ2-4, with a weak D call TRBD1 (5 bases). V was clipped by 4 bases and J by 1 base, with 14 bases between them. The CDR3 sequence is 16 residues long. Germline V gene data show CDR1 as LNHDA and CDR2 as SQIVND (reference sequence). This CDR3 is CASSRQPVMAKNIQYF. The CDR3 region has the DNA TGTGCCAGTAGTAGACAGCCCGTTATGGCCAAAAACATTCAGTACTTC.

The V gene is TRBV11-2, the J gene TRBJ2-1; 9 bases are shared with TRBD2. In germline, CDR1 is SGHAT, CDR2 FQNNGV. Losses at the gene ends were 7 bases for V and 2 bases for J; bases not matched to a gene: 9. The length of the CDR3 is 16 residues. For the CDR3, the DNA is TGTGCCAGCAACAATGCGGCGGGAGGGCCCTACAATGAGCAGTTCTTC. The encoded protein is CASNNAAGGPYNEQFF.

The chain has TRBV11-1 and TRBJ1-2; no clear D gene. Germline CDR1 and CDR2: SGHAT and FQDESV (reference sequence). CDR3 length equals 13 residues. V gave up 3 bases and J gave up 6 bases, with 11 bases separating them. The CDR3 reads CASSFRGWDGYTF. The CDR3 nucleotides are TGTGCCAGCAGCTTCCGGGGTTGGGATGGCTACACCTTC.

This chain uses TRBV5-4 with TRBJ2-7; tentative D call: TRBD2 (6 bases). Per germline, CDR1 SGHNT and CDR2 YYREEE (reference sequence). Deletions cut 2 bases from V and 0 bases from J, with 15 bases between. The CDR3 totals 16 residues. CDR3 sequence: CASSFGSGWTSYEQYF. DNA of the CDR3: TGTGCCAGCAGCTTTGGTAGCGGTTGGACCTCCTACGAGCAGTACTTC.

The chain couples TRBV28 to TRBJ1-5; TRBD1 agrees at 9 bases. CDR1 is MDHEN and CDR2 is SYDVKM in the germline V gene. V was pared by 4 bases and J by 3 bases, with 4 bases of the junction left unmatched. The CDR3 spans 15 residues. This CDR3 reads CASSSGTGFNQPQHF. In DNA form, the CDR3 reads TGTGCCAGCAGTTCCGGGACAGGGTTCAATCAGCCCCAGCATTTT.

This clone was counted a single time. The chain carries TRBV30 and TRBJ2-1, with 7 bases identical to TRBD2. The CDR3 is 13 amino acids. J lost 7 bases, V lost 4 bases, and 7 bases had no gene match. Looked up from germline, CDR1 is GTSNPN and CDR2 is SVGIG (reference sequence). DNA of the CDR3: TGTGCCTGGAAAGGCGGGAGCTGGAATGAGCAGTTCTTC. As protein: CAWKGGSWNEQFF.

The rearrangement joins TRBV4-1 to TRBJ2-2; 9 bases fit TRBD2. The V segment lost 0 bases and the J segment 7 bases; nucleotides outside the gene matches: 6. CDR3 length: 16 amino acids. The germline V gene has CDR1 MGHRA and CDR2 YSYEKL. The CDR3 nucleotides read TGCGCCAGCAGCCAAGAGCTAGCGGGATATGACGGGGAGCTGTTTTTT. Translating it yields CASSQELAGYDGELFF.